This TCR beta chain was profiled in a study of CD8+ T cells in alopecia areata. RNA extraction was followed by reverse transcription into cDNA, which acted as the sequencing template. The table came from immunoSEQ multiplex PCR; TCRdb's copy has only in-frame clones and leaves some out. Counted here are 90,000 to 150,000 clones, about 61% occurring once; the ten biggest clones make up approximately 2.6%. This clone was seen only a few times. After removal of 3 bases from V and 4 bases from J, the junction contained 7 bases not matched to a gene. CDR1 and CDR2 (germline): SGHDT, YYEEEE. There are 15 residues in the CDR3.

The chain joins TRBV5-6 to TRBJ2-5, with 9 bases matching TRBD1. The clonotype comes from a human donor in good health. Sample: CD4+ T cells sorted from blood. CDR3 nucleotides: TGTGCCAGCAGCTCGTGGGGGACAGGGATAGAGACCCAGTACTTC. Encoded protein: CASSSWGTGIETQYF.